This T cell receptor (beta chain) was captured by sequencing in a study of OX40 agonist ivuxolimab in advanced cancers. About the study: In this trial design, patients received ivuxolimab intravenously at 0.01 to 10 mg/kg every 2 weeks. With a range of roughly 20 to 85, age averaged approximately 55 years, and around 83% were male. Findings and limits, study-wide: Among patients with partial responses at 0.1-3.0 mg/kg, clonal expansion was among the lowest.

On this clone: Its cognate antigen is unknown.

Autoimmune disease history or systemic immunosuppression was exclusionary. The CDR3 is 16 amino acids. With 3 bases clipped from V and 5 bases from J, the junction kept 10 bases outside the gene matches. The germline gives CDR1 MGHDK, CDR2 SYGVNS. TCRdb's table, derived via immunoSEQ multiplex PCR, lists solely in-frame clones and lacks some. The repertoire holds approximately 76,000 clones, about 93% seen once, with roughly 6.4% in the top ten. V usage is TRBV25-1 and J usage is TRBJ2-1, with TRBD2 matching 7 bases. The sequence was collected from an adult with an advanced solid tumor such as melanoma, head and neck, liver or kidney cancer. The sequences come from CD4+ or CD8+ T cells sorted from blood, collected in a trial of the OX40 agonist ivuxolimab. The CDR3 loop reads CASSEKWEGLNNEQFF. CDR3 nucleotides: TGTGCCAGCAGTGAGAAGTGGGAGGGCCTGAACAATGAGCAGTTCTTC.